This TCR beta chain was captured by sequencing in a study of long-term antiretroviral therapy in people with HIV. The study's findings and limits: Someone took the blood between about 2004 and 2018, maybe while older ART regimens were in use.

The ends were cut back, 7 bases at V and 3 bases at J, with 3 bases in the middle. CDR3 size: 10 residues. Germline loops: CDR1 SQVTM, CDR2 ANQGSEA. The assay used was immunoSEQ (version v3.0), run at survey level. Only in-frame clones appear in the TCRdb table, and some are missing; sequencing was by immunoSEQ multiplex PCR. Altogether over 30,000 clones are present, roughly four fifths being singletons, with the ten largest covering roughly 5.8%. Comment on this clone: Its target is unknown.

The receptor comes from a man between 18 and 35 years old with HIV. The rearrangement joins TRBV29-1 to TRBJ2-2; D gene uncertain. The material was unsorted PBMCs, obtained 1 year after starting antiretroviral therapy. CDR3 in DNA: TGCAGCGCCGACACCGGGGAGCTGTTTTTT. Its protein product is CSADTGELFF.